One sample yielded the 5 T cell receptor beta chains listed below, sequenced in a study of vaccination effects on CD4 cells after COVID-19. The protocol was immunoSEQ multiplex PCR, while the TCRdb copy is restricted to in-frame clones and leaves out a portion. The sample lists approximately 22,000 clones, around 72% occurring once. Their cognate antigens are unknown. Antigen-specific CD4+ T cell clonotypes were called by their expansion after viral peptide-pool culture in ViraFEST. Following 10 days of culture, CD4+ T cells were isolated. Material: CD4+ T cells from PBMCs cultured with HCoV-229E spike peptides, obtained before COVID-19 vaccination. These receptors were obtained from a human donor who received a COVID-19 vaccine.

In this sample, this clone turned up a few times. The DNA of the CDR3 is TGTGCCAGCAGCTTGAGGAGGGACCCTAGCTACGAGCAGTACTTC. Protein product: CASSLRRDPSYEQYF. The chain is built from TRBV5-6 and TRBJ2-7; tentatively, D is TRBD2 (6 bases). Germline CDR1 is SGHDT and CDR2 is YYEEEE. This CDR3 has 15 amino acids. Trimming took off 1 base at V and 3 bases at J, with 14 bases between the two ends.

This chain uses TRBV27 with TRBJ2-1; D ambiguous. This CDR3 is built from 13 residues. In germline, CDR1 is MNHEY, CDR2 SMNVEV (reference sequence). V lost 1 base and J 8 bases, leaving 9 bases between the germline ends. CDR3 nucleotide sequence: TGTGCCAGCAGTTTATTTGATCGCTATGAGCAGTTCTTC. Amino acid sequence: CASSLFDRYEQFF.

The V and J genes are TRBV19 and TRBJ1-5; no definite D call. The CDR3 sequence is 17 residues long. Trimming shortened V by 2 bases and J by 4 bases, and 18 bases separated the two germline ends. Germline lookup yields CDR1 LNHDA and CDR2 SQIVND (reference sequence). CDR3 nucleotide sequence: TGTGCCAGTAGTATATCGAGAAGACCCTTGGGGAATCAGCCCCAGCATTTT. Its protein is CASSISRRPLGNQPQHF.

This clone has only a few counts. The chain combines TRBV7-9 with TRBJ2-7; 9 nucleotides match TRBD1. There are 14 residues in the CDR3. V was pared by 3 bases and J by 5 bases, with 5 bases of the junction left unmatched. Per germline, CDR1 SEHNR and CDR2 FQNEAQ (reference sequence). CDR3 nucleotides: TGTGCCAGCAGCTTTCCGGGACAGGGCCACGAGCAGTACTTC. Amino acids: CASSFPGQGHEQYF.

The V call is TRBV5-4, the J call TRBJ1-2, with 9 bases matching TRBD1. Trimming removed 3 bases from V and 2 bases from J; junction bases left unmatched: 5. Germline loops: CDR1 SGHNT, CDR2 YYREEE (reference sequence). This CDR3 is 15 amino acids long. CDR3 coding DNA: TGTGCCAGCAGCTCTTGGACAGGGGCCAACTATGGCTACACCTTC. Protein: CASSSWTGANYGYTF.